This passage covers 32 T cell receptor beta chains from one sample sequenced in a study of control samples from healthy donors and cancer patients. Generated by immunoSEQ multiplex PCR, the TCRdb table keeps only in-frame clones and is missing some. The sample shows about 44,000 clones, about 75% of them seen only once. Sequences were obtained from formalin-fixed, paraffin-embedded tissue. These receptors were taken from a male donor with melanoma.

The chain couples TRBV27 to TRBJ2-2; 10 bases align to TRBD2. The J segment lost 6 bases and the V segment lost 6 bases, leaving 10 bases of the junction unmatched. CDR3 size: 16 residues. CDR1 is MNHEY and CDR2 is SMNVEV in the germline V gene (reference sequence). CDR3 DNA: TGTGCCAGCAGGGACTGGGCTAGCGGGAGTGCCGGGGAGCTGTTTTTT. It yields the protein CASRDWASGSAGELFF.

In DNA, the CDR3 is TGTGCCAGCTCACCTACAGTGAGAGAGACCCAGTACTTC. The encoded protein is CASSPTVRETQYF. The rearrangement uses TRBV18 and TRBJ2-5, with D unclear. This CDR3 has 13 amino acids. V was clipped by 3 bases and J by 4 bases, with 9 bases between them. The germline V gene has CDR1 KGHSH and CDR2 LQKENI.

This chain uses TRBV5-1 with TRBJ1-1; the match to TRBD1 covers 8 bases. Germline CDR1 reads SGHRS; CDR2 reads YFSETQ. V was pared by 3 bases and J by 2 bases, with 3 bases of the junction left unmatched. CDR3 size: 14 residues. CDR3 sequence reads: CASSSGQGNTEAFF. CDR3 bases: TGCGCCAGCAGCTCCGGACAGGGAAACACTGAAGCTTTCTTT.

V and J are TRBV9 and TRBJ2-7, with TRBD2 matching over 13 bases. Germline V CDR1 and CDR2: SGDLS, YYNGEE. J lost 5 bases, V lost 4 bases, and 9 bases had no gene match. This CDR3 has 16 amino acids. The CDR3 DNA is TGTGCCAGCAGCCCTCGGACTAGCGGGAGTGTCGACGAGCAGTACTTC. It translates to CASSPRTSGSVDEQYF.

The chain has TRBV6-5 and TRBJ1-2; D is undetermined. Per the germline V gene, CDR1 is MNHEY and CDR2 is SVGAGI. The CDR3 is 11 residues long. The ends were cut back, 4 bases at V and 8 bases at J, with 8 bases in the middle. CDR3 coding DNA: TGTGCCAGCAGTTCCGGTTTCGGCTACACCTTC. It codes for CASSSGFGYTF.

A remark on this clone: Sequence at one end of the junction differs from germline and may be a read error. The V call is TRBV28, the J call TRBJ1-1; D is possibly TRBD1 (5 bases). Germline values: CDR1 MDHEN, CDR2 SYDVKM. This CDR3 comprises 14 residues. CDR3 bases: TGTGCCAGCACCAGCCGGGGGAGCGACACTGAAGCTTTTTTT. Translation: CASTSRGSDTEAFF.

The rearrangement uses TRBV7-3 and TRBJ2-7; D perhaps matches TRBD1 (6 bases). Per the germline V gene, CDR1 is SGHTA and CDR2 is FQGTGA. V lost 6 bases to trimming and J lost 0 bases, with 12 bases between them. The CDR3 is made up of 14 amino acids. The CDR3 protein is CASRLGHRSYEQYF. CDR3 bases: TGTGCCAGCAGACTGGGACACCGCTCCTACGAGCAGTACTTC.

This clone has more than one count but fewer than ten. The V and J genes are TRBV4-1 and TRBJ2-7, with a tentative D call TRBD2 (6 bases). V was shortened by 4 bases and J by 4 bases, with 17 bases between the two germline ends. CDR3 size: 15 residues. Germline assignment: CDR1 MGHRA and CDR2 YSYEKL. CDR3 coding DNA: TGCGCCAGCAGCCGCAATGAGGGAGGTACGTACGAGCAGTACTTC. It yields the protein CASSRNEGGTYEQYF.

In the case of this clone: Possible read error: a much larger clone is one base away. This specimen includes other DNA sequences encoding the same CDR3. The V and J genes are TRBV11-2 and TRBJ2-7; D is possibly TRBD1 or TRBD2 (5 bases each). The germline V gene encodes CDR1 SGHAT and CDR2 FQNNGV. This CDR3 region has 16 residues. Trimming took 4 bases from V and 7 from J, leaving 23 bases between them. Written as DNA, the CDR3 is TGTGCCAGCAGCTCCCGTGATAGGGGAGCTTCTTGGGAGCAGTACTTC. It encodes CASSSRDRGASWEQYF.

This chain joins TRBV20-1 and TRBJ2-2, with D unclear. V was shortened by 6 bases and J by 9 bases, with 11 bases between the two germline ends. CDR3 size: 11 residues. Germline CDR1 is DFQATT and CDR2 is SNEGSKA (reference sequence). CDR3 coding DNA: TGCAGTGCCACACCTAGGAGGGAGCTGTTTTTT. Translated: CSATPRRELFF.

This clone was recorded a few times. The chain couples TRBV6-6 to TRBJ1-1; TRBD1 matches 8 bases. Per the germline V gene, CDR1 is MNHNY and CDR2 is SVGAGI (reference sequence). The length of the CDR3 is 10 residues. V lost 9 bases, J lost 8 bases, and 2 bases stayed unmatched. This chain's CDR3 is CASQGAEAFF. The CDR3 DNA reads as TGTGCCAGTCAGGGGGCCGAAGCTTTCTTT.

This clone was seen more than once but under ten times. This chain links TRBV6-1 with TRBJ2-1, with 13 bases that match TRBD2. The V gene end was trimmed by 2 bases and the J gene end by 7 bases; junction bases not matched to a gene: 8. In germline, CDR1 is MNHNS, CDR2 SASEGT. The CDR3 covers 17 residues. The CDR3 protein is CASSEKSWTSGSNEQFF. The DNA of the CDR3 is TGTGCCAGCAGTGAAAAAAGCTGGACTAGCGGGAGTAATGAGCAGTTCTTC.

The gene calls are TRBV7-3 and TRBJ2-5; D is possibly TRBD2 (6 bases). V was cut by 5 bases and J by 5 bases, with 12 bases left in between. Per the germline V gene, CDR1 is SGHTA and CDR2 is FQGTGA. The CDR3 sequence is 13 residues long. CDR3 coding DNA: TGTGCCAGCAGCCCAGCTAGCGCGGAGACCCAGTACTTC. Protein product: CASSPASAETQYF.

This chain links TRBV6-5 with TRBJ2-1; 8 bases line up with TRBD1. The germline V gene encodes CDR1 MNHEY and CDR2 SVGAGI. The CDR3 is 15 amino acids. V was clipped by 2 bases and J by 0 bases; unmatched bases: 0. This chain's CDR3 is CASSYGQGSYNEQFF. The CDR3 DNA is TGTGCCAGCAGTTACGGACAGGGCTCCTACAATGAGCAGTTCTTC.

This chain links TRBV19 with TRBJ2-3; D not resolved. Germline assignment: CDR1 LNHDA and CDR2 SQIVND (reference sequence). This CDR3 is 14 amino acids long. V was pared by 2 bases and J by 2 bases, with 8 bases between. The DNA of the CDR3 is TGTGCCAGTAGTATAACAGTAGCCACAGATACGCAGTATTTT. Translation: CASSITVATDTQYF.

The rearrangement joins TRBV7-3 to TRBJ2-2, with D hard to call. Trimming left V 5 bases short and J 6 bases short, with 7 bases between. Germline assignment: CDR1 SGHTA and CDR2 FQGTGA. The CDR3 has 12 amino acids. The DNA for the CDR3 is TGTGCCAGCAGCCGGACCCCCGGGGAGCTGTTTTTT. This gives the protein CASSRTPGELFF.

The chain combines TRBV4-2 with TRBJ1-4; 9 positions agree with TRBD1. V lost 3 bases and J lost 5; bases outside the gene matches: 4. The CDR3 loop spans 15 amino acids. CDR1 is LGHNA and CDR2 is YNFKEQ in the germline V gene. The DNA of the CDR3 is TGTGCCAGCAGCCAGTGGGGACAGGGAAATGAAAAACTGTTTTTT. Translated, it gives CASSQWGQGNEKLFF.

This chain joins TRBV7-9 and TRBJ1-4; D unresolved. V dropped 5 bases and J dropped 8 bases, with 9 bases sitting between them. This CDR3 has 12 residues. Germline V gene data show CDR1 as SEHNR and CDR2 as FQNEAQ (reference sequence). The CDR3 coding sequence is TGTGCCAGCAGCGCGGGGAGGGAAAAACTGTTTTTT. It yields the protein CASSAGREKLFF.

The CDR3 nucleotides read TGTGCCATCAGTGAGAATGGGGTTGAAGCTTTCTTT. Protein product: CAISENGVEAFF. This rearrangement joins TRBV10-3 to TRBJ1-1; no reliable D call. Between the trimmed V and J ends, which lost 2 bases and 7 bases, there was a span of 8 bases. Looked up from germline, CDR1 is ENHRY and CDR2 is SYGVKD. CDR3 length: 12 residues.

The rearrangement joins TRBV2 to TRBJ2-4; TRBD2 is a possible D gene (5 bases). The CDR3 runs to 14 residues. Germline lookup yields CDR1 SNHLY and CDR2 FYNNEI. V was shortened by 4 bases and J by 3 bases, with 10 bases between the two germline ends. CDR3 protein: CASSGDGGKNIQYF. In nucleotides, the CDR3 is TGTGCCAGCAGTGGAGACGGAGGCAAAAACATTCAGTACTTC.

The sample holds a few counts of this clone. The chain uses TRBV9 and TRBJ2-1; 15 positions agree with TRBD2. CDR1 is SGDLS, CDR2 YYNGEE, per germline. This CDR3 contains 18 residues. The V gene end was trimmed by 0 bases and the J gene end by 7 bases; junction bases not matched to a gene: 8. The CDR3 sequence: CASSVAAPGLAGGNEQFF. The CDR3 DNA sequence: TGTGCCAGCAGCGTAGCTGCCCCTGGACTAGCGGGAGGGAATGAGCAGTTCTTC.

V is TRBV19 and J is TRBJ2-1; D is perhaps TRBD1 (7 bases). This CDR3 is built from 14 residues. Germline CDR1 is LNHDA and CDR2 is SQIVND (reference sequence). V dropped 4 bases and J dropped 10 bases, with 17 bases sitting between them. CDR3 nucleotides: TGTGCCAGTAGTAAGAGACTAGGGGGCGGAGAGCAGTTCTTC. It encodes CASSKRLGGGEQFF.

This chain links TRBV28 with TRBJ1-2, with a weak D call TRBD1 (5 bases). V was clipped by 8 bases and J by 8 bases, with 15 bases between them. The CDR3 sequence is 12 residues long. In germline, CDR1 is MDHEN, CDR2 SYDVKM. This chain's CDR3 is CASSTAGSGYTF. CDR3 DNA sequence: TGTGCCAGCTCTACGGCAGGGTCCGGCTACACCTTC.

This chain links TRBV12-3 or TRBV12-4 with TRBJ2-1, with a possible D match to TRBD1 (5 bases). The CDR3 is 13 amino acids. Deletions cut 0 bases from V and 10 bases from J, with 10 bases between. CDR3 residues: CASSLAGPFEQFF. The DNA for the CDR3 is TGTGCCAGCAGTTTAGCGGGGCCTTTCGAGCAGTTCTTC.

Regarding this clone: Other nucleotide sequences in the sample specify the same CDR3. The rearrangement joins TRBV18 to TRBJ2-5; unclear D gene. This CDR3 region has 13 residues. Germline V gene data show CDR1 as KGHSH and CDR2 as LQKENI. V was cut by 3 bases and J by 2 bases, with 7 bases left in between. CDR3: CASSPGAQETQYF. The CDR3 DNA reads TGTGCCAGCTCACCTGGAGCGCAAGAGACCCAGTACTTC.

This clone was counted only a few times. The chain uses TRBV7-6 and TRBJ2-7; 8 nucleotides align to TRBD2. This CDR3 has 16 residues. V gave up 4 bases and J gave up 4 bases; unmatched junction bases: 12. Germline CDR1 reads SGHVS; CDR2 reads FNYEAQ. The CDR3 loop reads CASSSGSGTGGYEQYF. CDR3 nucleotide sequence: TGTGCCAGCAGCTCGGGTAGCGGGACGGGAGGTTACGAGCAGTACTTC.

The chain carries TRBV4-2 and TRBJ2-2, with D maybe TRBD2 (6 bases). CDR3 length: 15 amino acids. Trimming took off 4 bases at V and 5 bases at J, with 14 bases between the two ends. CDR1 is LGHNA and CDR2 is YNFKEQ in the germline V gene. Here the CDR3 reads CASSPGRLVTGELFF. CDR3 coding DNA: TGTGCCAGCAGCCCGGGCAGACTAGTTACCGGGGAGCTGTTTTTT.

This clone was found a few times. The V gene is TRBV6-5, the J gene TRBJ2-5; D is uncertain. V lost 6 bases to trimming and J lost 2 bases, with 13 bases between them. This CDR3 is 14 amino acids long. CDR1 is MNHEY and CDR2 is SVGAGI in the germline V gene. The CDR3 nucleotides read TGTGCCAGCAGCGTGGACGGGCCGCAAGAGACCCAGTACTTC. The encoded protein is CASSVDGPQETQYF.

The V call is TRBV4-1, the J call TRBJ2-5, with D unclear. There are 14 residues in the CDR3. V was shortened by 1 base and J by 5 bases, with 11 bases between the two germline ends. Germline lookup yields CDR1 MGHRA and CDR2 YSYEKL. The CDR3 sequence: CASSQGRRVETQYF. CDR3 nucleotides: TGCGCCAGCAGCCAAGGTCGCCGGGTGGAGACCCAGTACTTC.

J is TRBJ1-2 and V is TRBV5-4; D unclear. Germline CDR1 SGHNT, CDR2 YYREEE (reference sequence). V lost 6 bases and J lost 7, with 19 bases in between. This CDR3 spans 14 amino acids. CDR3 in DNA: TGTGCCAGCAACTTAGGGTCGAGGGCAGGTGGCTACACCTTC. This gives the protein CASNLGSRAGGYTF.

The chain uses TRBV5-4 and TRBJ2-2; 8 bases map to TRBD2. Germline assignment: CDR1 SGHNT and CDR2 YYREEE (reference sequence). The V gene end was trimmed by 5 bases and the J gene end by 2 bases; junction bases not matched to a gene: 5. The CDR3 runs to 15 residues. CDR3 in amino acids: CASRLTSANTGELFF. The CDR3 DNA sequence: TGTGCCAGCAGACTGACTAGCGCAAACACCGGGGAGCTGTTTTTT.

In its sample, this clone was seen a few times. The V and J genes are TRBV2 and TRBJ1-2, with D uncertain. The germline CDR1 and CDR2 sequences are SNHLY and FYNNEI. This CDR3 spans 15 amino acids. The V end lost 6 bases, the J end lost 0 bases, and 14 bases lay between the germline ends. The CDR3 sequence: CASSQNHGTNYGYTF. DNA for the CDR3: TGTGCCAGCAGCCAAAATCACGGGACTAACTATGGCTACACCTTC.